This T cell receptor beta chain emerged from a study of blood T cells in healthy people across ages. Study-wide findings and caveats: Fewer expanded clones and more diversity marked long-lived versus aged donors.

This CDR3 contains 15 residues. V was clipped by 4 bases and J by 4 bases; unmatched bases: 8. This clonotype was seen a few times. Antigen specificity is unknown. Then a second PCR, running roughly 6 to 11 cycles, was carried out with a sample-barcoded 5' primer and a J-beta primer mix. TCRdb called the 5' RACE reads again in MiXCR, with one record for every CDR3 protein. The repertoire holds 790,000 or so distinct CDR3 sequences, with about 61% as singletons. All donors came from Russia, were Caucasian and healthy, and spanned ages roughly 6 to 95. PBMCs were isolated at a quantity of at least 7 million per sample.

Sequencing was done on a sample of blood. The TCR comes from a man aged 35-49 years in good health. J is TRBJ2-5 and V is TRBV12-3 or TRBV12-4; 8 bases line up with TRBD2. The CDR3 loop reads CASSWGGRYRETQYF. The CDR3 nucleotides read TGTGCCAGCAGTTGGGGCGGGAGGTATAGAGAGACCCAGTACTTC.